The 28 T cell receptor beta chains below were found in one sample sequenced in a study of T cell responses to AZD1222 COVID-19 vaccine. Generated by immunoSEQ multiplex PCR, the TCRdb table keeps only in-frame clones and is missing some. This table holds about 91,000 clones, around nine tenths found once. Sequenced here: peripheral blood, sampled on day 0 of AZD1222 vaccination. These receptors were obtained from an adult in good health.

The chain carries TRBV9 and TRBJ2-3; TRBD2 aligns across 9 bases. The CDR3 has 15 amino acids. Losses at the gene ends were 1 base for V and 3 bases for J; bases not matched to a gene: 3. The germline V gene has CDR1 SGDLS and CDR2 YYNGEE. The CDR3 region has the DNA TGTGCCAGCAGCGTACAGGCGGGGGGGACAGATACGCAGTATTTT. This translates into CASSVQAGGTDTQYF.

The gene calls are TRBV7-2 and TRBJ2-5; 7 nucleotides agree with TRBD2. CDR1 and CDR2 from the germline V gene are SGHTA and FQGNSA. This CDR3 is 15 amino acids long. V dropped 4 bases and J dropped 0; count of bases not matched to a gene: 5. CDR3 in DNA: TGTGCCAGCAGCTGGGGCGGGGGATACCAAGAGACCCAGTACTTC. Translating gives CASSWGGGYQETQYF.

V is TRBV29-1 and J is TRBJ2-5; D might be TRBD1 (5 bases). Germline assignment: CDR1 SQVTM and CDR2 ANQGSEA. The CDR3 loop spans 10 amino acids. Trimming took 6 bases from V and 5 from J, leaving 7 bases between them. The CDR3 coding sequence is TGCAGCGTCAGGGCCGAGACCCAGTACTTC. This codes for CSVRAETQYF. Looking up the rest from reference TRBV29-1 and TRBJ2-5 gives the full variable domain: SAVISQKPSRDICQRGTSLTIQCQVDSQVTMMFWYRQQPGQSLTLIATANQGSEATYESGFVIDKFPISRPNLTFSTLTVSNMSPEDSSIYLCSVRAETQYFGPGTRLLVL.

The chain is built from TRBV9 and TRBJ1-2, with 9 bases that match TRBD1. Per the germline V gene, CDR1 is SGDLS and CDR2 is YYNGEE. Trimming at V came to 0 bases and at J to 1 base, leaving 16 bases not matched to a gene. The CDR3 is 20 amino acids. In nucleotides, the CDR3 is TGTGCCAGCAGCGTAGCTACTGGGGGGACAGGGTTAACACTTAACTATGGCTACACCTTC. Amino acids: CASSVATGGTGLTLNYGYTF. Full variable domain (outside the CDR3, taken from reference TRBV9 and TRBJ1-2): DSGVTQTPKHLITATGQRVTLRCSPRSGDLSVYWYQQSLDQGLQFLIQYYNGEERAKGNILERFSAQQFPDLHSELNLSSLELGDSALYFCASSVATGGTGLTLNYGYTFGSGTRLTVV.

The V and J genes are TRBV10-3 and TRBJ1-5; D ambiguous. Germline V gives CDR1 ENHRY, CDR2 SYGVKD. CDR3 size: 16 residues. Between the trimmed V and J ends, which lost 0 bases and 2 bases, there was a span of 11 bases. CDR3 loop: CAISESLGWGNQPQHF. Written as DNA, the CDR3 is TGTGCCATCAGTGAGTCGTTAGGATGGGGCAATCAGCCCCAGCATTTT.

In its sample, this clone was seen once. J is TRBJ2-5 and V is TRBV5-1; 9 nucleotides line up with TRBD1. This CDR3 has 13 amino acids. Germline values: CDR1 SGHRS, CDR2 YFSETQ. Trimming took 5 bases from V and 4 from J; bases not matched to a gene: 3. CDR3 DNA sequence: TGCGCCAGCAGGGGGACAGGGTCAGAGACCCAGTACTTC. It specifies CASRGTGSETQYF.

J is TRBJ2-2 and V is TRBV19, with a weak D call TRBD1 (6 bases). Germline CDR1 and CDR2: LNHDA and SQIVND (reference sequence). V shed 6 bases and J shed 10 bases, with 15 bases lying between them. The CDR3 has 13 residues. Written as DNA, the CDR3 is TGTGCCAGTAGACTCTCAGGGGTGCCGGAGCTGTTTTTT. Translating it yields CASRLSGVPELFF.

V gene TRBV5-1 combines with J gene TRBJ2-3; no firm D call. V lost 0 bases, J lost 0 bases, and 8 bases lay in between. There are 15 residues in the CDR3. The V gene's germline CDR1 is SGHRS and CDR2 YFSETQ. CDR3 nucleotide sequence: TGCGCCAGCAGCTTGGAAGGAGCGAGCACAGATACGCAGTATTTT. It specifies CASSLEGASTDTQYF.

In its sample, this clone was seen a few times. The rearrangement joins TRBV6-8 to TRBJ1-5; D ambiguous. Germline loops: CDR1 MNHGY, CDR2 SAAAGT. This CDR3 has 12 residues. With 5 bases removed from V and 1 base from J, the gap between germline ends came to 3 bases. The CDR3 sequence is CASSKSNQPQHF. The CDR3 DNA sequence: TGTGCCAGCAGTAAGAGCAATCAGCCCCAGCATTTT.

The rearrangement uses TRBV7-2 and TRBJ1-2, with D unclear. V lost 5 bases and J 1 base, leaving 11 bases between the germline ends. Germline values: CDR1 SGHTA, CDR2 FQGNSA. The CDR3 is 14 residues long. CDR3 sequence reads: CASSPYMVNYGYTF. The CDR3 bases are TGTGCCAGCAGCCCGTACATGGTTAACTATGGCTACACCTTC.

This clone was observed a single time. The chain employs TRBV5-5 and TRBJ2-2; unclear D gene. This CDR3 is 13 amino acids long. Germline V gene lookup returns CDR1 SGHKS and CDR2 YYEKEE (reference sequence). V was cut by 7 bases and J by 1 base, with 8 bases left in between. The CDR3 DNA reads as TGTGCCAGCCACCATTTGAACACCGGGGAGCTGTTTTTT. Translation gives CASHHLNTGELFF.

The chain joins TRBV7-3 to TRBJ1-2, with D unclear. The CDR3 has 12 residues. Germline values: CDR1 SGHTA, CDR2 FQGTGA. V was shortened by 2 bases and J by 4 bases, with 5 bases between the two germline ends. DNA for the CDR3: TGTGCCAGCAGCTTACGAGGCTATGGCTACACCTTC. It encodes CASSLRGYGYTF.

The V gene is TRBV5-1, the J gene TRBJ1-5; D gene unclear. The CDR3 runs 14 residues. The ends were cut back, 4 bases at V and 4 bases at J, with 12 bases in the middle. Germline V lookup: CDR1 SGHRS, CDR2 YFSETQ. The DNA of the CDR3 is TGCGCCAGCAGCCCGGACTCAGCAAATCAGCCCCAGCATTTT. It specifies CASSPDSANQPQHF.

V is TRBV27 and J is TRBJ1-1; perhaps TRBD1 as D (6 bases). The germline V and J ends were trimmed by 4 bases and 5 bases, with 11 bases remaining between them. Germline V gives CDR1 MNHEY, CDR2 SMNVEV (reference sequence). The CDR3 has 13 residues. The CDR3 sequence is CASSSYDRTEAFF. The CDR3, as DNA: TGTGCCAGCAGTTCCTACGACAGGACTGAAGCTTTCTTT.

The CDR3 sequence: CASSIDGTGYSYTF. Here the CDR3 DNA reads TGTGCCAGTAGTATTGACGGGACAGGGTATAGCTACACCTTC. The rearrangement uses TRBV19 and TRBJ1-2; TRBD1 aligns across 9 bases. V was pared by 3 bases and J by 9 bases, with 8 bases of the junction left unmatched. The CDR3 length is 14 residues. Germline V gene data show CDR1 as LNHDA and CDR2 as SQIVND (reference sequence).

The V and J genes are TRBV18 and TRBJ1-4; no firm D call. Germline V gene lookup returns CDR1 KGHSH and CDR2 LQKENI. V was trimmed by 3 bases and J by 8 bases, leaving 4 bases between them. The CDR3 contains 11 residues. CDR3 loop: CASSPDEKLFF. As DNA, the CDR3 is TGTGCCAGCTCACCTGACGAAAAACTGTTTTTT.

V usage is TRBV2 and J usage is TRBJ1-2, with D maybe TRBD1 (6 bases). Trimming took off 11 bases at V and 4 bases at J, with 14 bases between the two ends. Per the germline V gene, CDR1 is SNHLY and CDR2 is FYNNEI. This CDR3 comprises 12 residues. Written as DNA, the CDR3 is TGTGCCGCACTCAGGGGCGGCTATGGCTACACCTTC. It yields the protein CAALRGGYGYTF.

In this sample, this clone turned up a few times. The CDR3, as DNA: TGTGCCAGCAGCCAAGGGGGGGGGAACACTGAAGCTTTCTTT. Residues: CASSQGGGNTEAFF. The chain has TRBV4-2 and TRBJ1-1; TRBD1 might be the D (5 bases). The CDR3 has 14 amino acids. Looked up from germline, CDR1 is LGHNA and CDR2 is YNFKEQ. Trimming took off 1 base at V and 1 base at J, with 7 bases between the two ends.

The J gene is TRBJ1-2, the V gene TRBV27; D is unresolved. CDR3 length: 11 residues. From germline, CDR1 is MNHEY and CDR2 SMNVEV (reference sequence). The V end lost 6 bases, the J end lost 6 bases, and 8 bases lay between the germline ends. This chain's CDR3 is CASRPGNGYTF. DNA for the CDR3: TGTGCCAGCAGGCCGGGGAATGGCTACACCTTC.

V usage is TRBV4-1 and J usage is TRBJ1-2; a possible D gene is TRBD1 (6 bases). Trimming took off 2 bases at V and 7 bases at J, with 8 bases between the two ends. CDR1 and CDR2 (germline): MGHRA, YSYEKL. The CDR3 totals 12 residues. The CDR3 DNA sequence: TGCGCCAGCAGCCAACAGGGGTTTGGCTACACCTTC. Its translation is CASSQQGFGYTF.

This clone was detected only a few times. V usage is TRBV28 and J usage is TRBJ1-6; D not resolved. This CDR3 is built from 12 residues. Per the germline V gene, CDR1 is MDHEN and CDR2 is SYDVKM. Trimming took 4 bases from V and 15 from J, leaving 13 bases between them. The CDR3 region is CASSSAAQILHF. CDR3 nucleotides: TGTGCCAGCAGTTCCGCCGCTCAGATCCTCCACTTT.

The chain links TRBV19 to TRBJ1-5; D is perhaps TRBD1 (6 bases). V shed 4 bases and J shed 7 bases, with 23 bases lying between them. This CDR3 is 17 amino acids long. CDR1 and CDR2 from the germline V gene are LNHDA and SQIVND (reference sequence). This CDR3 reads CASSRGAPNQGRQPQHF. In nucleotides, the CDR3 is TGTGCCAGTAGTAGGGGGGCCCCCAACCAAGGGAGGCAGCCCCAGCATTTT.

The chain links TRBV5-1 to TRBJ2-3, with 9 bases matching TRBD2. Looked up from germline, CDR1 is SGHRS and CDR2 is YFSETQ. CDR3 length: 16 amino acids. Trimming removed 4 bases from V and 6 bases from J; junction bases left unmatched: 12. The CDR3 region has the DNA TGCGCCAGCAGCCCCTCCGTGCGGGAGGGAGAGGATACGCAGTATTTT. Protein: CASSPSVREGEDTQYF.

Written as DNA, the CDR3 is TGTGCCAGCAGCGTCCGGGGGAATCAGCCCCAGCATTTT. This codes for CASSVRGNQPQHF. The V and J genes are TRBV9 and TRBJ1-5, with D maybe TRBD1 (5 bases). CDR3 length: 13 residues. CDR1 is SGDLS, CDR2 YYNGEE, per germline. The V end was cut by 2 bases, the J end by 4 bases, with 7 bases between.

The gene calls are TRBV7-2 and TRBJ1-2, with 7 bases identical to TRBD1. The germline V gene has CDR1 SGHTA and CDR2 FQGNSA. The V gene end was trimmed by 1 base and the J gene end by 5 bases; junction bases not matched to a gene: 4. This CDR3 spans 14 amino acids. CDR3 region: CASSLEQGTYGYTF. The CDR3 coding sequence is TGTGCCAGCAGCTTAGAACAGGGGACGTATGGCTACACCTTC.

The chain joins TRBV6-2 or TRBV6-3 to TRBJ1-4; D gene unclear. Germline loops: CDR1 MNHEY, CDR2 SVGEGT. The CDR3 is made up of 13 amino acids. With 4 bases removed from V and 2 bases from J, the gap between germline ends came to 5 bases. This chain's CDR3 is CASSWATNEKLFF. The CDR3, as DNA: TGTGCCAGCAGTTGGGCGACTAATGAAAAACTGTTTTTT.

This CDR3 is CASSSPPGGIYGYTF. The DNA for the CDR3 is TGTGCCAGCAGTTCGCCTCCAGGGGGCATCTATGGCTACACCTTC. The V and J genes are TRBV6-2 or TRBV6-3 and TRBJ1-2; 8 bases are a match to TRBD1. This CDR3 is 15 amino acids long. Looked up from germline, CDR1 is MNHEY and CDR2 is SVGEGT. Trimming removed 4 bases from V and 4 bases from J; junction bases left unmatched: 8.

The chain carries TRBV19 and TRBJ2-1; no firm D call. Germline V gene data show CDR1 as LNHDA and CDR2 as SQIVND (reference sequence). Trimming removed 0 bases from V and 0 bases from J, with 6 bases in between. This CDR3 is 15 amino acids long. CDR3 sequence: CASSIDWDSYNEQFF. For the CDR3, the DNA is TGTGCCAGTAGTATAGACTGGGACTCCTACAATGAGCAGTTCTTC.